These 18 T cell receptor beta chains were all obtained from the same sample, sequenced in a study of T cells after yellow fever vaccination. TCRdb called the 5' RACE reads again in MiXCR, with one record for every CDR3 protein. The profile covers roughly 49,000 distinct CDR3 sequences, with roughly 7.4% appearing a single time and 28% taken by the ten largest. Sequencing used CD8+ T cells sorted from PBMCs, obtained around 15 days after the first yellow fever vaccination. The source of these receptors is a man aged 18 to 29 who received the YFV17D yellow fever vaccine.

The table lists this clonotype with a few counts. V and J are TRBV7-2 and TRBJ1-2, with D possibly matching TRBD1 (6 bases). The CDR3 length is 14 residues. The germline V gene encodes CDR1 SGHTA and CDR2 FQGNSA. V lost 0 bases and J lost 8, with 13 bases in between. This CDR3 reads CASSLAPGEGGYTF. Written as DNA, the CDR3 is TGTGCCAGCAGCTTAGCTCCAGGGGAGGGGGGCTACACCTTC.

This clonotype occurred many times. The genes are TRBV29-1 and TRBJ2-5, with TRBD2 matching 7 bases. The CDR3 spans 14 residues. The germline gives CDR1 SQVTM, CDR2 ANQGSEA. The V and J ends lost 3 bases and 1 base, in that order; junction bases with no gene match: 5. This CDR3 reads CSVDGEGSQETQYF. For the CDR3, the DNA is TGCAGCGTTGACGGGGAGGGGTCCCAAGAGACCCAGTACTTC.

This chain joins TRBV3-1 and TRBJ2-3; D is ambiguous. The V end was cut by 0 bases, the J end by 6 bases, with 13 bases between. Germline loops: CDR1 LGHDT, CDR2 YNNKEL (reference sequence). The CDR3 spans 15 residues. The CDR3 sequence is CASSQDTVLRDTQYF. The CDR3 coding sequence is TGTGCCAGCAGCCAAGATACGGTCTTGAGGGATACGCAGTATTTT.

In this sample, this clonotype turned up many times. This rearrangement joins TRBV6-1 to TRBJ1-6, with no clear D. The germline V gene encodes CDR1 MNHNS and CDR2 SASEGT. V was shortened by 4 bases and J by 6 bases, with 13 bases between the two germline ends. This CDR3 has 15 amino acids. The CDR3 sequence is CASSGFRGGNSPLHF. CDR3 sequence (DNA): TGTGCCAGCAGTGGCTTTCGGGGTGGTAATTCACCCCTCCACTTT.

In this sample, this clonotype turned up many times. V and J are TRBV4-1 and TRBJ2-1, with 9 nucleotides matching TRBD1. The CDR3 has 20 amino acids. Looked up from germline, CDR1 is MGHRA and CDR2 is YSYEKL. V gave up 2 bases and J gave up 0 bases; unmatched junction bases: 14. The CDR3 nucleotides read TGCGCCAGCAGCCAAATGTGGACAGGGGCCCCTCTAAGCTCCTACAATGAGCAGTTCTTC. It translates to CASSQMWTGAPLSSYNEQFF.

This clonotype was counted many times. V is TRBV6-2 or TRBV6-3 and J is TRBJ2-1; 10 bases are a match to TRBD2. The CDR3 extends over 14 amino acids. CDR1 MNHEY and CDR2 SVGEGT come from the germline V gene. V lost 5 bases, J lost 6 bases, and 4 bases stayed unmatched. The CDR3 spells CASSKRGGLNEQFF. CDR3 DNA sequence: TGTGCCAGCAGTAAGCGGGGGGGCCTCAATGAGCAGTTCTTC.

This clonotype appeared many times. The rearrangement joins TRBV6-6 to TRBJ1-1; 11 bases agree with TRBD1. The ends lost 3 bases at V and 4 bases at J; junction bases unmatched: 7. The CDR3 runs 16 residues. Germline CDR1 reads MNHNY; CDR2 reads SVGAGI (reference sequence). This CDR3 reads CASSYFLGQGATEAFF. The CDR3 coding sequence is TGTGCCAGCAGTTATTTTCTCGGACAGGGGGCCACTGAAGCTTTCTTT.

This clonotype has at least ten counts. V gene TRBV4-2 combines with J gene TRBJ1-2; D call uncertain. The CDR3 consists of 14 residues. The ends were cut back, 0 bases at V and 4 bases at J, with 9 bases in the middle. CDR1 LGHNA and CDR2 YNFKEQ come from the germline V gene. The CDR3 sequence: CASSQDRNLYGYTF. The CDR3 bases are TGTGCCAGCAGCCAAGACAGGAATCTCTATGGCTACACCTTC.

In this sample, this clonotype turned up once. The rearrangement links TRBV9 to TRBJ1-6; 10 bases line up with TRBD1. CDR1 is SGDLS and CDR2 is YYNGEE in the germline V gene. The CDR3 length is 15 residues. After removal of 3 bases from V and 6 bases from J, the junction contained 3 bases not matched to a gene. The CDR3 region has the DNA TGTGCCAGCAGCGCCCGGGACAGGGGTAATTCACCCCTCCACTTT. This gives the protein CASSARDRGNSPLHF.

The table lists this clonotype with many counts. V usage is TRBV4-1 and J usage is TRBJ1-4, with 9 bases identical to TRBD1. V gave up 3 bases and J gave up 4 bases; unmatched junction bases: 3. The CDR3 has 15 amino acids. Germline lookup yields CDR1 MGHRA and CDR2 YSYEKL. The chain's CDR3 is CASSHDRGFNEKLFF. CDR3 DNA: TGCGCCAGCAGCCACGACAGGGGGTTTAATGAAAAACTGTTTTTT.

This chain connects TRBV4-3 to TRBJ2-5; D may be TRBD2 (7 bases). Germline CDR1 and CDR2: LGHNA and YSLEER. V lost 4 bases to trimming and J lost 4 bases, with 13 bases between them. This CDR3 has 14 amino acids. The CDR3 coding sequence is TGCGCCAGCAGCCTAAAGGGGGGGGTAGAGACCCAGTACTTC. Its translation: CASSLKGGVETQYF.

The table lists this clonotype with a few counts. This chain connects TRBV11-3 to TRBJ2-1; a weak D match, TRBD2 (6 bases). This CDR3 spans 17 amino acids. V lost 5 bases to trimming and J lost 0 bases, with 17 bases between them. In germline, CDR1 is SGHNT, CDR2 YENEEA. The CDR3 loop is CASSPRGGLSSYNEQFF. CDR3 coding DNA: TGTGCCAGCAGCCCGCGTGGGGGGTTGAGCTCCTACAATGAGCAGTTCTTC.

Concerning this clonotype itself: This could be a read error, since a much larger clone is one nucleotide away. The chain combines TRBV7-3 with TRBJ2-1; no clear D gene. Trimming removed 9 bases at V and 9 bases at J, with 18 bases between. Germline values: CDR1 SGHTA, CDR2 FQGTGA. This CDR3 has 13 amino acids. The CDR3 region is CASEVPLHGEQFF. The DNA for the CDR3 is TGTGCCAGTGAGGTCCCACTCCACGGTGAGCAGTTCTTC.

The chain recombines TRBV4-1 with TRBJ1-5, with 7 nucleotides matching TRBD1. The CDR3 is made up of 16 amino acids. After removal of 0 bases from V and 5 bases from J, the junction contained 7 bases not matched to a gene. The germline V gene has CDR1 MGHRA and CDR2 YSYEKL. CDR3 DNA: TGCGCCAGCAGCCAAGAAAGGGGGCGTGTTGATCAGCCCCAGCATTTT. Protein: CASSQERGRVDQPQHF.

This clonotype was observed at least ten times. The chain recombines TRBV20-1 with TRBJ2-3, with no clear D. The CDR3 loop spans 14 amino acids. The V gene's germline CDR1 is DFQATT and CDR2 SNEGSKA (reference sequence). With 1 base removed from V and 5 bases from J, the gap between germline ends came to 13 bases. Written as DNA, the CDR3 is TGCAGTGCTAGAGTTAACCATTTGGTAGATACGCAGTATTTT. Encoded protein: CSARVNHLVDTQYF.

The rearrangement links TRBV4-1 to TRBJ2-3, with TRBD1 matching 8 bases. The CDR3 is 15 residues long. After removal of 3 bases from V and 5 bases from J, the junction contained 7 bases not matched to a gene. Germline CDR1 MGHRA, CDR2 YSYEKL. CDR3 nucleotides: TGCGCCAGCAGCCAGTCGGGGACAGGAGGAGATACGCAGTATTTT. Its translation is CASSQSGTGGDTQYF.

This clonotype has at least ten counts. V and J are TRBV4-2 and TRBJ1-1; 7 bases match TRBD1. The CDR3 runs to 16 residues. V lost 4 bases and J lost 1; bases outside the gene matches: 9. Germline V gene data show CDR1 as LGHNA and CDR2 as YNFKEQ. CDR3: CASSPMPRGPNTEAFF. In DNA, the CDR3 is TGTGCCAGCAGCCCAATGCCGAGGGGGCCGAACACTGAAGCTTTCTTT.

This clonotype has ten or more counts. J is TRBJ2-7 and V is TRBV11-2; 9 positions agree with TRBD2. Germline CDR1 SGHAT, CDR2 FQNNGV. Unmatched junction bases numbered 7, after V lost 2 bases and J lost 2 bases. The CDR3 is made up of 16 amino acids. CDR3 amino acids: CASSLTAAGGAYEQYF. DNA of the CDR3: TGTGCCAGCAGCTTAACGGCCGCGGGAGGGGCCTACGAGCAGTACTTC.